This is a list of T cell receptor beta chains from one sample in a study of cytomegalovirus exposure and HLA in healthy donors. The table came from immunoSEQ multiplex PCR; TCRdb's copy has only in-frame clones and leaves some out. Of some 200,000 clones detected, about 80% appear once; the ten largest clones hold 2.5% to 3%. Specimen: PBMCs. The receptor source for this set is a woman in her late teens or twenties in good health and CMV-seropositive. CDR3s include the opening cysteine and the closing phenylalanine or tryptophan. A D gene is named only where the DNA matches it firmly.

CDR3aa: CASSPRQFNEKLFF
CDR3nt: TGCGCCAGCAGCCCCCGACAGTTTAATGAAAAACTGTTTTTT
j_gene: TRBJ1-4
d_gene: NA
v_gene: TRBV4-1

CDR3aa: CASSARGLGYTF
CDR3nt: TGTGCCAGCAGCGCGCGGGGTCTAGGCTACACCTTC
j_gene: TRBJ1-2
d_gene: NA
v_gene: TRBV9

CDR3aa: CATSRVARPEAFF
CDR3nt: TGTGCCACCAGCAGAGTGGCGAGGCCTGAAGCTTTCTTT
j_gene: TRBJ1-1
d_gene: NA
v_gene: TRBV15

CDR3aa: CATETNGEDTQYF
CDR3nt: TGTGCCACCGAGACCAACGGGGAGGATACGCAGTATTTT
j_gene: TRBJ2-3
d_gene: NA
v_gene: TRBV2

CDR3aa: CASSYSIGQGFGYTF
CDR3nt: TGTGCCAGCAGTTACTCGATAGGACAGGGTTTTGGCTACACCTTC
j_gene: TRBJ1-2
d_gene: TRBD1
v_gene: TRBV6-5

CDR3aa: CASSGLLSTGLRGYTF
CDR3nt: TGTGCCAGCAGTGGTCTCCTCTCGACAGGCCTCCGGGGCTACACCTTC
j_gene: TRBJ1-2
d_gene: NA
v_gene: TRBV6-4

CDR3aa: CASSEERFGGYTF
CDR3nt: TGTGCCAGCAGCGAGGAAAGGTTCGGTGGCTACACCTTC
j_gene: TRBJ1-2
d_gene: NA
v_gene: TRBV7-9

CDR3aa: CASSIQQGFSSTEAFF
CDR3nt: TGTGCCAGTAGTATTCAGCAGGGATTCAGTTCCACTGAAGCTTTCTTT
j_gene: TRBJ1-1
d_gene: NA
v_gene: TRBV19

CDR3aa: CASKLGNRDLGNQPQHF
CDR3nt: TGTGCCAGTAAATTAGGGAACCGGGATTTAGGCAATCAGCCCCAGCATTTT
j_gene: TRBJ1-5
d_gene: NA
v_gene: TRBV19

CDR3aa: CASSLGQENEKLFF
CDR3nt: TGTGCCAGCAGCTTGGGACAGGAGAATGAAAAACTGTTTTTT
j_gene: TRBJ1-4
d_gene: NA
v_gene: TRBV5-6

CDR3aa: CASSIRRAKRTIGYTF
CDR3nt: TGTGCCAGTAGTATTAGGCGGGCTAAAAGAACTATTGGCTACACCTTC
j_gene: TRBJ1-2
d_gene: NA
v_gene: TRBV19

CDR3aa: CASSYLRSGLVNEQFF
CDR3nt: TGTGCCAGCAGTTACTTACGGTCGGGTCTTGTCAATGAGCAGTTCTTC
j_gene: TRBJ2-1
d_gene: NA
v_gene: TRBV6-5

CDR3aa: CASSPGGSWQPQHF
CDR3nt: TGTGCCAGCAGCCCAGGGGGTTCCTGGCAGCCCCAGCATTTT
j_gene: TRBJ1-5
d_gene: TRBD1
v_gene: TRBV7-8

CDR3aa: CASSLWSRGYNSPLHF
CDR3nt: TGTGCCAGCAGCTTGTGGTCCAGAGGATATAATTCACCCCTCCACTTT
j_gene: TRBJ1-6
d_gene: NA
v_gene: TRBV5-6

CDR3aa: CASSLQGGLPYGYTF
CDR3nt: TGTGCCAGCAGCTTGCAAGGGGGCCTCCCCTATGGCTACACCTTC
j_gene: TRBJ1-2
d_gene: TRBD1
v_gene: TRBV5-4

CDR3aa: CASSAGRDNEQFF
CDR3nt: TGTGCCAGCAGTGCCGGCCGGGACAATGAGCAGTTCTTC
j_gene: TRBJ2-1
d_gene: NA
v_gene: TRBV2

CDR3aa: CASRLTPTGGVEYEQYF
CDR3nt: TGCGCCAGCAGATTGACCCCCACGGGGGGGGTAGAGTACGAGCAGTACTTC
j_gene: TRBJ2-7
d_gene: TRBD2
v_gene: TRBV5-1

CDR3aa: CASSQRPGTEAFF
CDR3nt: TGCGCCAGCAGCCAAAGACCGGGCACTGAAGCTTTCTTT
j_gene: TRBJ1-1
d_gene: NA
v_gene: TRBV4-3

CDR3aa: CASSEATGRVSTIYF
CDR3nt: TGTGCCAGCAGTGAAGCGACCGGCAGGGTTTCCACCATATATTTT
j_gene: TRBJ1-3
d_gene: NA
v_gene: TRBV2

CDR3aa: CASSFMSSYNEQFF
CDR3nt: TGCGCCAGCAGCTTCATGAGCTCCTACAATGAGCAGTTCTTC
j_gene: TRBJ2-1
d_gene: NA
v_gene: TRBV5-1

CDR3aa: CASSKNSDRGVYEQYF
CDR3nt: TGTGCCAGCAGCAAAAACTCCGACAGGGGGGTGTACGAGCAGTACTTC
j_gene: TRBJ2-7
d_gene: NA
v_gene: TRBV21-1

CDR3aa: CASKPTGTPLVEFF
CDR3nt: TGTGCCAGCAAGCCTACCGGGACACCCCTTGTGGAGTTCTTC
j_gene: TRBJ2-1
d_gene: NA
v_gene: TRBV6-6

CDR3aa: CASSDSSTGANPPQHF
CDR3nt: TGTGCCAGCAGTGACTCCTCTACAGGGGCGAATCCGCCCCAGCATTTT
j_gene: TRBJ1-5
d_gene: TRBD1
v_gene: TRBV6-4

CDR3aa: CASSVGDSFSYEQYF
CDR3nt: TGTGCCAGCAGCGTAGGGGACAGTTTCTCCTACGAGCAGTACTTC
j_gene: TRBJ2-7
d_gene: TRBD1
v_gene: TRBV9